These 27 T cell receptor beta chains were sequenced from one sample in a study of cytomegalovirus exposure and HLA in healthy donors. The assay was immunoSEQ multiplex PCR, and TCRdb's table has in-frame clones only and misses some. The sample includes about 350,000 clones, about nine tenths of them seen just once. Sequenced material: PBMCs. The source of these receptors is a woman in her twenties or thirties in good health and CMV-seropositive.

The CDR3 here is CASSIRQAKETQYF. Written as DNA, the CDR3 is TGTGCCAGTAGTATTCGCCAGGCTAAAGAGACCCAGTACTTC. The V gene is TRBV19, the J gene TRBJ2-5; no clear D. The CDR3 length is 14 residues. V lost 3 bases and J 3 bases, leaving 11 bases between the germline ends. CDR1 LNHDA and CDR2 SQIVND come from the germline V gene (reference sequence). The whole variable domain, filled in from reference TRBV19 and TRBJ2-5, reads DGGITQSPKYLFRKEGQNVTLSCEQNLNHDAMYWYRQDPGQGLRLIYYSQIVNDFQKGDIAEGYSVSREKKESFPLTVTSAQKNPTAFYLCASSIRQAKETQYFGPGTRLLVL.

The chain uses TRBV5-8 and TRBJ1-2, with D possibly TRBD1 on 5 matching bases. This CDR3 spans 13 amino acids. Looked up from germline, CDR1 is SGHTS and CDR2 is YDEGEE. V shed 5 bases and J shed 4 bases, with 12 bases lying between them. The CDR3 coding sequence is TGTGCCAGCAGAATCGACAGTTCCTATGGCTACACCTTC. The encoded protein is CASRIDSSYGYTF.

This chain joins TRBV5-4 and TRBJ2-3, with 7 positions matching TRBD1. V lost 4 bases to trimming and J lost 2 bases; unmatched junction nucleotides: 4. The CDR3 covers 14 residues. The germline gives CDR1 SGHNT, CDR2 YYREEE (reference sequence). The CDR3 coding sequence is TGTGCCAGCAGCGGACAGGCGTACACAGATACGCAGTATTTT. It codes for CASSGQAYTDTQYF.

This clone has only a few counts. This rearrangement joins TRBV7-3 to TRBJ1-6; 8 nucleotides line up with TRBD1. CDR3 length: 14 residues. The J segment lost 7 bases and the V segment lost 5 bases, leaving 4 bases of the junction unmatched. Germline loops: CDR1 SGHTA, CDR2 FQGTGA. Here the CDR3 DNA reads TGTGCCAGCAGCGAGCACAGGGGGAATTCACCCCTCCACTTT. Protein: CASSEHRGNSPLHF.

The CDR3 loop is CASSQEMVADTQYF. The CDR3, as DNA: TGCGCCAGCAGCCAAGAGATGGTTGCAGATACGCAGTATTTT. The V and J genes are TRBV4-3 and TRBJ2-3; D uncertain. The CDR3 runs to 14 residues. CDR1 is LGHNA and CDR2 is YSLEER in the germline V gene. V was shortened by 0 bases and J by 4 bases, with 8 bases between the two germline ends.

The V call is TRBV4-3, the J call TRBJ2-7, with D perhaps TRBD1 (6 bases). Germline CDR1 and CDR2: LGHNA and YSLEER. The CDR3 extends over 14 amino acids. Trimming cost V 0 bases and J 3 bases, with 9 bases left between them. The CDR3 bases are TGCGCCAGCAGCCAAGATCACAGGGACTACGAGCAGTACTTC. This sequence encodes CASSQDHRDYEQYF.

This clone was detected once. The chain joins TRBV28 to TRBJ1-3; 12 bases fit TRBD1. This CDR3 contains 15 residues. CDR1 is MDHEN, CDR2 SYDVKM, per germline. V was pared by 6 bases and J by 4 bases, with 4 bases of the junction left unmatched. The CDR3 sequence is CASSPGQGAGNTIYF. The CDR3 DNA reads as TGTGCCAGCAGCCCGGGACAGGGGGCGGGAAACACCATATATTTT. Full variable domain (outside the CDR3, taken from reference TRBV28 and TRBJ1-3): DVKVTQSSRYLVKRTGEKVFLECVQDMDHENMFWYRQDPGLGLRLIYFSYDVKMKEKGDIPEGYSVSREKKERFSLILESASTNQTSMYLCASSPGQGAGNTIYFGEGSWLTVV.

This clone appeared once. V usage is TRBV27 and J usage is TRBJ1-4; 9 bases agree with TRBD1. Germline loops: CDR1 MNHEY, CDR2 SMNVEV (reference sequence). The CDR3 has 14 amino acids. Germline trimming cut 5 bases from V and 7 bases from J; bases unmatched to any gene: 5. CDR3 protein: CASSRGTGLEKLFF. For the CDR3, the DNA is TGTGCCAGCAGTAGGGGGACAGGGCTTGAAAAACTGTTTTTT.

This chain joins TRBV9 and TRBJ1-2; TRBD1 matches 7 bases. V lost 5 bases to trimming and J lost 1 base; unmatched junction nucleotides: 8. Germline V CDR1 and CDR2: SGDLS, YYNGEE. The CDR3 is 15 amino acids. CDR3 region: CASSYQGGYNYGYTF. The CDR3 region has the DNA TGTGCCAGCAGTTATCAGGGGGGGTATAACTATGGCTACACCTTC.

The sample holds a few counts of this clone. The gene calls are TRBV6-5 and TRBJ1-5, with D perhaps matching TRBD1 (6 bases). CDR3 length: 13 amino acids. Trimming took 5 bases from V and 6 from J, leaving 11 bases between them. From germline, CDR1 is MNHEY and CDR2 SVGAGI. CDR3 bases: TGTGCCAGCAGTAACAGGGTTAGTCAGCCCCAGCATTTT. Protein sequence: CASSNRVSQPQHF.

This clone showed up just once. The genes are TRBV14 and TRBJ2-7, with TRBD1 matching over 7 bases. The CDR3 extends over 15 amino acids. Germline V gene sequence: CDR1 SGHDN, CDR2 FVKESK. J was trimmed by 5 bases and V by 4 bases; bases with no gene match: 11. The CDR3 nucleotides are TGTGCCAGCAGCCCGTATAGACAGGGATCTAACGAGCAGTACTTC. Amino acid sequence: CASSPYRQGSNEQYF.

The rearrangement links TRBV13 to TRBJ2-7, with TRBD2 identical over 7 bases. After removal of 2 bases from V and 4 bases from J, the junction contained 2 bases not matched to a gene. CDR3 length equals 13 residues. Per the germline V gene, CDR1 is PRHDT and CDR2 is FYEKMQ (reference sequence). Here the CDR3 DNA reads TGTGCCAGCAGCTTAAGGGAGGGTTACGAGCAGTACTTC. Protein sequence: CASSLREGYEQYF. The variable domain in full, completed from reference TRBV13 and TRBJ2-7, reads AAGVIQSPRHLIKEKRETATLKCYPIPRHDTVYWYQQGPGQDPQFLISFYEKMQSDKGSIPDRFSAQQFSDYHSELNMSSLELGDSALYFCASSLREGYEQYFGPGTRLTVT.

The table lists this clone with a count of one. The CDR3 here is CASSAASGSTDTQYF. In DNA form, the CDR3 reads TGTGCCAGCAGTGCGGCTAGCGGTAGCACAGATACGCAGTATTTT. The chain is built from TRBV27 and TRBJ2-3; 7 positions match TRBD2. Germline V lookup: CDR1 MNHEY, CDR2 SMNVEV (reference sequence). The CDR3 is made up of 15 amino acids. The V gene end was trimmed by 5 bases and the J gene end by 0 bases; junction bases not matched to a gene: 5.

This sequence joins TRBV5-1 and TRBJ2-1, with a possible D match to TRBD1 (6 bases). The CDR3 sequence is 14 residues long. Trimming removed 2 bases at V and 8 bases at J, with 14 bases between. CDR1 and CDR2 from the germline V gene are SGHRS and YFSETQ. CDR3 loop: CASSLTRGSDEQFF. CDR3 nucleotides: TGCGCCAGCAGCTTAACGAGGGGGTCGGATGAGCAGTTCTTC. The complete variable domain, with remaining parts taken from reference TRBV5-1 and TRBJ2-1, reads KAGVTQTPRYLIKTRGQQVTLSCSPISGHRSVSWYQQTPGQGLQFLFEYFSETQRNKGNFPGRFSGRQFSNSRSEMNVSTLELGDSALYLCASSLTRGSDEQFFGPGTRLTVL.

V usage is TRBV5-6 and J usage is TRBJ2-1, with 9 bases that match TRBD1. Trimming at V came to 4 bases and at J to 6 bases, leaving 5 bases not matched to a gene. The CDR3 contains 14 residues. Germline CDR1 SGHDT, CDR2 YYEEEE. The CDR3 loop is CASSPGQGRNEQFF. The CDR3 bases are TGTGCCAGCAGCCCGGGACAGGGACGCAATGAGCAGTTCTTC.

V is TRBV7-2 and J is TRBJ2-5; D not certain. The CDR3 length is 13 residues. Trimming took off 1 base at V and 5 bases at J, with 8 bases between the two ends. CDR1 and CDR2 (germline): SGHTA, FQGNSA. The CDR3 bases are TGTGCCAGCAGCTTAGGTACCCTGGAGACCCAGTACTTC. Amino acid sequence: CASSLGTLETQYF.

This chain connects TRBV5-4 to TRBJ2-7, with D unresolved. From germline, CDR1 is SGHNT and CDR2 YYREEE (reference sequence). Between the trimmed V and J ends, which lost 0 bases and 3 bases, there was a span of 7 bases. This CDR3 is built from 13 residues. The CDR3 DNA sequence: TGTGCCAGCAGCTTGGACACCCACTACGAGCAGTACTTC. Protein sequence: CASSLDTHYEQYF.

V usage is TRBV6-6 and J usage is TRBJ2-5; possibly TRBD1 for D (6 bases). CDR3 size: 14 residues. From germline, CDR1 is MNHNY and CDR2 SVGAGI (reference sequence). V was shortened by 6 bases and J by 5 bases, with 16 bases between the two germline ends. The CDR3 sequence is CASSRTELYETQYF. In nucleotides, the CDR3 is TGTGCCAGCAGCCGGACAGAACTTTACGAGACCCAGTACTTC.

The chain is built from TRBV6-6 and TRBJ1-5; 9 bases map to TRBD1. Germline CDR1 and CDR2: MNHNY and SVGAGI (reference sequence). J lost 6 bases, V lost 4 bases, and 4 bases had no gene match. The CDR3 runs to 14 residues. The CDR3 reads CASSWGQGFQPQHF. The CDR3 region has the DNA TGTGCCAGCAGTTGGGGACAGGGATTTCAGCCCCAGCATTTT.

This chain connects TRBV28 to TRBJ1-2; no clear D gene. This CDR3 is built from 13 residues. V lost 2 bases and J 1 base, leaving 5 bases between the germline ends. Germline-derived CDR1 and CDR2 are MDHEN and SYDVKM. DNA of the CDR3: TGTGCCAGCAGTTTAGTCCTTAACTATGGCTACACCTTC. Protein sequence: CASSLVLNYGYTF.

The chain links TRBV7-7 to TRBJ2-2; TRBD1 matches 11 bases. This CDR3 spans 16 amino acids. The trim removed 5 bases at V and 4 bases at J, leaving 6 bases unmatched. Per the germline V gene, CDR1 is SSHAT and CDR2 is FNYEAQ (reference sequence). The CDR3 region is CASSKWTGGGTGELFF. The CDR3 bases are TGTGCCAGCAGCAAGTGGACAGGGGGCGGCACCGGGGAGCTGTTTTTT.

The J gene is TRBJ2-7, the V gene TRBV4-1; 11 positions match TRBD1. Germline CDR1 is MGHRA and CDR2 is YSYEKL. With 0 bases clipped from V and 5 bases from J, the junction kept 3 bases outside the gene matches. This CDR3 region has 15 residues. The CDR3 protein is CASSQDRTGGDEQYF. CDR3 nucleotide sequence: TGCGCCAGCAGCCAAGATAGGACAGGGGGCGACGAGCAGTACTTC.

The rearrangement links TRBV27 to TRBJ2-2; 8 bases agree with TRBD2. V shed 5 bases and J 5 bases; nucleotides not matched to a gene: 4. Germline V gene data show CDR1 as MNHEY and CDR2 as SMNVEV (reference sequence). This CDR3 contains 14 residues. CDR3 DNA: TGTGCCAGCAGTATAATAGCGGGAACCGGGGAGCTGTTTTTT. Its translation: CASSIIAGTGELFF.

The chain joins TRBV6-6 to TRBJ1-3; D ambiguous. The CDR3 is 12 amino acids. Trimming took off 6 bases at V and 1 base at J, with 4 bases between the two ends. Germline loops: CDR1 MNHNY, CDR2 SVGAGI (reference sequence). The CDR3 here is CASRASGNTIYF. In DNA, the CDR3 is TGTGCCAGCAGGGCTTCTGGAAACACCATATATTTT.

About this clone itself: Relative to the germline gene, one junction end is altered; a read error may explain this. The chain joins TRBV20-1 to TRBJ2-1; a weak D match, TRBD2 (5 bases). The CDR3 length is 10 residues. The germline V gene encodes CDR1 DFQATT and CDR2 SNEGSKA (reference sequence). CDR3 amino acids: CSARSRDRVF. The CDR3 bases are TGCAGTGCTAGGTCGAGGGATCGGGTCTTC.

This chain uses TRBV6-5 with TRBJ2-3, with TRBD1 identical over 9 bases. Trimming at V came to 4 bases and at J to 3 bases, leaving 8 bases not matched to a gene. The CDR3 sequence is 16 residues long. The germline V gene encodes CDR1 MNHEY and CDR2 SVGAGI. CDR3 amino acids: CASSFLPGTGTDTQYF. In nucleotides, the CDR3 is TGTGCCAGCAGTTTCCTACCCGGGACAGGGACAGATACGCAGTATTTT.

The chain links TRBV30 to TRBJ2-5; the match to TRBD1 covers 8 bases. Germline V CDR1 and CDR2: GTSNPN, SVGIG (reference sequence). V was clipped by 3 bases and J by 5 bases; unmatched bases: 8. The CDR3 runs to 14 residues. The CDR3 loop is CAWSHGQGGETQYF. The CDR3 bases are TGTGCCTGGAGCCACGGACAGGGTGGCGAGACCCAGTACTTC.